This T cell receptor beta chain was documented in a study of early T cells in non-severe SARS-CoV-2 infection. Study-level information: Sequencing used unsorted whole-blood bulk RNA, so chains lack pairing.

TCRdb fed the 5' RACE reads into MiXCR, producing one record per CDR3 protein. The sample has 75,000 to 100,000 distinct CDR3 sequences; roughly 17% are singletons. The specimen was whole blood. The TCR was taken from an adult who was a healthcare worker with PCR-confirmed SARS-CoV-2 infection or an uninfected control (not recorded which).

In DNA, the CDR3 is TGTGCCAGCAGTCCCCAGGGGAACGGGAGGTCTGGAGAGCAGTTCTTC. It specifies CASSPQGNGRSGEQFF. This chain links TRBV6-5 with TRBJ2-1; D is possibly TRBD2 (7 bases). Germline CDR1 MNHEY, CDR2 SVGAGI. V lost 5 bases, J lost 10 bases, and 24 bases lay in between. This CDR3 has 16 residues.